This T cell receptor (beta chain) was retrieved from a study of vaccination and CD4 T cells after COVID-19. The wider study: Stimulation of cells relied on overlapping spike peptides derived from SARS-CoV-2, HCoV-NL63, HCoV-OC43 and HCoV-229E.

Treatment of the sample: approximately 11-day PBMC culture with coronavirus spike peptide pools or control peptides (ViraFEST assay). According to the study, CD4+ T cells from the unexposed donor were gathered ahead of the COVID-19 pandemic (2011-2018). Worth noting for this clonotype: Its specificity is unknown.

The CDR3 extends over 15 amino acids. V lost 6 bases and J lost 6; bases outside the gene matches: 13. Sequenced with the Oncomine TCR Beta short-read assay was DNA taken from cultured CD4+ T cells. TCRdb fed the PCR reads into MiXCR, producing one record per CDR3 protein. The sample holds about 4,400 distinct CDR3 sequences; around 28% are singletons and the top ten take roughly 45%. This TCR came from a human donor in good health. Sequenced sample: CD4+ T cells from blood, cultured in vitro. The chain has TRBV12-3 or TRBV12-4 and TRBJ1-2, with 7 positions matching TRBD1. CDR3 residues: CASSPRLRGLNGYTF. In DNA form, the CDR3 reads TGTGCCAGCAGCCCGCGATTGAGGGGGCTTAATGGCTACACCTTC.